A single sample is the source of the 3 T cell receptor beta chains below, sequenced in a study of graft-versus-host responses after intestinal transplantation. Here immunoSEQ multiplex PCR was the method, and the copy in TCRdb shows in-frame clones only, minus some. The sample includes some 120,000 clones, roughly nine tenths of them seen just once. These receptors have no known antigen. The sequences come from unstimulated CD4+ T cells sorted from spleen or lymph node cells, collected before intestinal transplant. These receptors originate from a human donor who received an intestinal transplant.

The chain links TRBV7-6 to TRBJ1-2; D might be TRBD1 (5 bases). Germline-derived CDR1 and CDR2 are SGHVS and FNYEAQ. The CDR3 contains 13 residues. The V end lost 1 base, the J end lost 13 bases, and 16 bases lay between the germline ends. Here the CDR3 reads CASSLGPGRTGTF. CDR3 DNA sequence: TGTGCCAGCAGCTTAGGTCCGGGACGGACCGGCACCTTC.

The chain carries TRBV5-1 and TRBJ2-7; D may be TRBD1 (6 bases). The germline V gene has CDR1 SGHRS and CDR2 YFSETQ. The CDR3 spans 16 residues. V lost 0 bases and J 2 bases, leaving 15 bases between the germline ends. The CDR3 is CASSLVRGSNTYEQYF. As DNA, the CDR3 is TGCGCCAGCAGCTTGGTGAGGGGGTCGAATACCTACGAGCAGTACTTC.

CDR3 protein: CAISESTYEQYF. CDR3 coding DNA: TGTGCCATCAGTGAGTCCACCTACGAGCAGTACTTC. V gene TRBV10-3 combines with J gene TRBJ2-7; D unresolved. This CDR3 has 12 amino acids. Trimming took off 0 bases at V and 2 bases at J, with 2 bases between the two ends. CDR1 and CDR2 from the germline V gene are ENHRY and SYGVKD.